Listed below are T cell receptor beta chains from one sample, sequenced in a study of shared clonotypes between healthy human individuals. The method was immunoSEQ multiplex PCR; TCRdb's version includes in-frame clones alone and lacks a portion of them. The table shows 1.5 million to 2.5 million clones, with roughly 95% occurring only once. What was sequenced was naive CD8+ T cells sorted from blood. These receptor sequences come from a man younger than 35 in good health. CDR3s include the opening cysteine and the closing phenylalanine or tryptophan. Each record gives: V gene, D gene, J gene, clone size, CDR3 DNA, CDR3 protein. D genes are given only for firm matches. Size is omitted from some rows. Given values are once, few, many or a class for expanded clones.

TRBV6-1,TRBD1,TRBJ2-5,NA,TGTGCCAGCAGTGATCTTGGACAGGGGGCATGGGAGACCCAGTACTTC,CASSDLGQGAWETQYF
TRBV21-1,NA,TRBJ1-6,NA,TGTGCCAGCAGCATTGAAGGGGGGCATAATTCACCCCTCCACTTT,CASSIEGGHNSPLHF
TRBV30,TRBD1,TRBJ2-5,NA,TGTGCCTGGAGCGGACAGGGAGTCAAAGAGACCCAGTACTTC,CAWSGQGVKETQYF
TRBV10-3,NA,TRBJ2-7,NA,TGTGCCATCAGTCCCCTCCAGACAGGAACATCATACGAGCAGTACTTC,CAISPLQTGTSYEQYF
TRBV4-1,TRBD2,TRBJ2-5,NA,TGCGCCAGCAGCCAACTAGCGGGGGCGCAAGAGACCCAGTACTTC,CASSQLAGAQETQYF
TRBV6-5,NA,TRBJ1-2,NA,TGTGCCAGCAGTATCGGACAGCCACCCTACACCTTC,CASSIGQPPYTF
TRBV11-2,NA,TRBJ1-1,NA,TGTGCCAGCAGCCCTATCGTGATTAACACTGAAGCTTTCTTT,CASSPIVINTEAFF
TRBV5-1,NA,TRBJ1-6,few,TGCGCCAGCAGCTTGGTCGCAGGGGCCGGGAATTCACCCCTCCACTTT,CASSLVAGAGNSPLHF
TRBV6-6,NA,TRBJ1-1,once,TGTGCCAGCAGTGTAGACCAGCGTGCCACTGAAGCTTTCTTT,CASSVDQRATEAFF
TRBV23-1,TRBD1,TRBJ2-7,NA,TGCGCCAGCAGTCACCTCAGGGGGACGCCCACCAATACCCCCCCTTCCGAGCAGTACTTC,CASSHLRGTPTNTPPSEQYF
TRBV19,NA,TRBJ1-1,NA,TGTGCCAGTACCACTAGAATGCGGAGGGAGGCTGAAGCTTTCTTT,CASTTRMRREAEAFF
TRBV9,TRBD2,TRBJ2-3,NA,TGTGCCAGCAGCGCCCCCGGCGGGGGGTCCTTAGATACGCAGTATTTT,CASSAPGGGSLDTQYF
TRBV30,NA,TRBJ1-1,NA,TGTGCCTGGACATACGAGGACGGGAACACTGAAGCTTTCTTT,CAWTYEDGNTEAFF
TRBV28,NA,TRBJ2-2,NA,TGTGCCAGCAGTTTACTGGGCACGGTCGGGGAGCTGTTTTTT,CASSLLGTVGELFF
TRBV11-2,NA,TRBJ2-7,NA,TGTGCCAGCAGCTTAGATCACCTGGAGCAGTACTTC,CASSLDHLEQYF
TRBV18,NA,TRBJ2-1,NA,TGTGCCAGCTCACCATGGGGGAATTCGGACAAGTTCATGGGTGAGCAGTTCTTC,CASSPWGNSDKFMGEQFF
TRBV27,NA,TRBJ2-3,NA,TGTGCCAGCACAGACGGGGTCCGAACGCAGTATTTT,CASTDGVRTQYF
TRBV4-2,NA,TRBJ2-3,NA,TGTGCCAGCAGCCAAGCCCCGGGGGCAGATACGCAGTATTTT,CASSQAPGADTQYF
TRBV29-1,NA,TRBJ1-2,NA,TGCAGCGTTTTCTCCGCCGTCTACCCTAAGGATGGCTACACCTTC,CSVFSAVYPKDGYTF
TRBV6-6,NA,TRBJ2-5,NA,TGTGCCAGCAGGGATTATTGGACCCAGTACTTC,CASRDYWTQYF
TRBV7-9,NA,TRBJ2-7,NA,TGTGCCAGCAGCTTAGTGGGATCGACAGGTGGGGGGTACGAGCAGTACTTC,CASSLVGSTGGGYEQYF
TRBV30,NA,TRBJ2-7,NA,TGTGCCTGGAGCCTCACGGGCCTCTCCTACGAGCAGTACTTC,CAWSLTGLSYEQYF
TRBV5-6,NA,TRBJ2-7,NA,TGTGCCAGCAGCTCTACAGGGCTCAGCTCCTACGAGCAGTACTTC,CASSSTGLSSYEQYF
TRBV9,NA,TRBJ1-2,NA,TGTGCCAGCAGCGTAGGGGTCAGCTTAGGCTACACCTTC,CASSVGVSLGYTF
TRBV27,TRBD2,TRBJ2-7,NA,TGTGCCAGCTCCTTAGCGGGAGGACTAACCTACGAGCAGTACTTC,CASSLAGGLTYEQYF
TRBV5-6,TRBD1,TRBJ2-2,once,TGTGCCAGCAGTGAGGGGGCACAGGGGAACACCGGGGAGCTGTTTTTT,CASSEGAQGNTGELFF